This T cell receptor beta chain is from a study of tumour-infiltrating T cells in Burkitt lymphoma. The overall study: Productive clonality predicted overall and progression-free survival.

The V end lost 5 bases, the J end lost 9 bases, and 17 bases lay between the germline ends. This CDR3 has 14 amino acids. Per germline, CDR1 SEHNR and CDR2 FQNEAQ (reference sequence). Profiled with immunoSEQ multiplex PCR; TCRdb holds only in-frame clones, not every one. The repertoire holds roughly 15,000 clones, with roughly 75% as singletons. The TCR was taken from a human donor with diffuse large B-cell lymphoma. The gene calls are TRBV7-9 and TRBJ2-4, with D hard to call. The sequenced sample consisted of tumor tissue. The CDR3 region has the DNA TGTGCCAGCAGCCCCGAGTTTTTCAATCCCATTCAGTACTTC. This gives the protein CASSPEFFNPIQYF.